This is a list of T cell receptor beta chains from one sample in a study of T cell responses to AZD1222 COVID-19 vaccine. TCRdb's table, derived via immunoSEQ multiplex PCR, lists solely in-frame clones and lacks some. This table has about 150,000 clones, roughly 87% appearing once. The source material was peripheral blood, sampled 28 days after the second dose of the MenACWY control vaccine. These receptors were taken from an adult who received the MenACWY meningococcal vaccine as a control. The CDR3 runs from the conserved cysteine through the conserved F or W. D genes are given only for firm matches. Not all rows give a size; the values are once, few, many and, for expanded clones, a class.

>.|TRBJ2-2|.|TRBV2
TGTGCCAGCAGGCCGGACAGCATTGTCGGGGAGCTGTTTTTT
CASRPDSIVGELFF
>.|TRBJ1-1|.|TRBV5-1
TGCGCCAGCAGCGGCCTACAGGGATACACTGAAGCTTTCTTT
CASSGLQGYTEAFF
>TRBD2|TRBJ2-3|.|TRBV7-9
TGTGCCAGCAGCTCGCAGAGTAGCGGGGGGGCAGATACGCAGTATTTT
CASSSQSSGGADTQYF
>.|TRBJ1-1|.|TRBV19
TGTGCCAGTAGTATGGGCGGAGGAAGGGTGAACACTGAAGCTTTCTTT
CASSMGGGRVNTEAFF
>.|TRBJ1-1|.|TRBV7-3
TGTGCCAGCAGCTTATCCAGGGGCAACACTGAAGCTTTCTTT
CASSLSRGNTEAFF
>TRBD1|TRBJ2-1|.|TRBV6-6
TGTGCCAGCTTCGCCCCGGGACAGGGACCTAATGAGCAGTTCTTC
CASFAPGQGPNEQFF
>.|TRBJ1-1|once|TRBV30
TGTGCCTGGACGGACGACGGGCGGGGCACTGAAGCTTTCTTT
CAWTDDGRGTEAFF
>.|TRBJ2-1|.|TRBV12-3/TRBV12-4
TGTGCCAGCAGTCAAGGCCTCGCGAATGAGCAGTTCTTC
CASSQGLANEQFF
>TRBD1|TRBJ1-5|.|TRBV27
TGTGCCAGCACCAGGACAGGAGGCAATCAGCCCCAGCATTTT
CASTRTGGNQPQHF
>.|TRBJ1-5|.|TRBV7-3
TGTGCCAGCAGCTTAAATCAACATCAGCCCCAGCATTTT
CASSLNQHQPQHF
>TRBD1|TRBJ1-2|.|TRBV7-9
TGTGCCAGCAGCCTGGGACAGGGGGACTATGGCTACACCTTC
CASSLGQGDYGYTF
>.|TRBJ2-7|.|TRBV4-2
TGTGCCAGCAGCCAGGGCCTAAATAGCGTGACCTACGAGCAGTACTTC
CASSQGLNSVTYEQYF
>.|TRBJ2-1|once|TRBV19
TGTGCCAGTAGCAACCGAGCAGGGAGCTCCTACAATGAGCAGTTCTTC
CASSNRAGSSYNEQFF
>.|TRBJ2-5|.|TRBV6-1
TGTGCCAGCAGTGAATTAGCCTGGAATTGGCAGTACTTC
CASSELAWNWQYF
>.|TRBJ1-2|once|TRBV2
TGTGCCAGCAGTGTTAAATATGGCTACACCTTC
CASSVKYGYTF
>TRBD1|TRBJ2-2|.|TRBV2
TGTGCCACCAGACCCGGGACAGGGGTTGGCACCGGGGAGCTGTTTTTT
CATRPGTGVGTGELFF
>.|TRBJ1-6|.|TRBV30
TGTGCCTGGAACGAGGCGGGCGGCTCACCCCTCCACTTT
CAWNEAGGSPLHF
>.|TRBJ1-1|.|TRBV7-9
TGTGCCAGCAGCTTGGAGGGAGGGAGAACTGAAGCTTTCTTT
CASSLEGGRTEAFF
>.|TRBJ2-6|.|TRBV19
TGTGCCAGTAGTCCCCTTTACAGTTCTGGGGCCAACGTCCTGACTTTC
CASSPLYSSGANVLTF
>.|TRBJ2-6|few|TRBV9
TGTGCCAGCAGCGTAGCGGGACTCTCTGGGGCCAACGTCCTGACTTTC
CASSVAGLSGANVLTF
>.|TRBJ2-1|.|TRBV7-3
TGTGCCAGCAGCACCGCATACAGAGATGAGCAGTTCTTC
CASSTAYRDEQFF
>TRBD2|TRBJ2-3|.|TRBV2
TGTGCCAGCAGTGTAGCGGGAGGGCGCACAGATACGCAGTATTTT
CASSVAGGRTDTQYF
>.|TRBJ2-2|.|TRBV6-2/TRBV6-3
TGTGCCAGCAGTACGGGACGGGGGACGAACACCGGGGAGCTGTTTTTT
CASSTGRGTNTGELFF
>.|TRBJ1-1|.|TRBV3-1/TRBV3-2
TGTGCCAGCAGCCAATACAGGGCTTCGACTGAAGCTTTCTTT
CASSQYRASTEAFF
>TRBD2|TRBJ2-3|.|TRBV6-1
TGTGCCAGCAGTGAAACTAGCGGGGGGGCAGATACGCAGTATTTT
CASSETSGGADTQYF
>.|TRBJ2-7|.|TRBV6-6
TGTGCCAGCAGTCCCCGGGACTACGAGCAGTACTTC
CASSPRDYEQYF
>.|TRBJ1-2|once|TRBV6-2/TRBV6-3
TGTGCCAGCAACCCAGGGTACGGAGGCTACACCTTC
CASNPGYGGYTF
>.|TRBJ2-7|.|TRBV7-8
TGTGCCAGCAGCCCGAGGGACCAGGGCTACGAGCAGTACTTC
CASSPRDQGYEQYF
>TRBD2|TRBJ2-1|.|TRBV11-2
TGTGCCAGCAGCTCAGCGGGACTAGCGGGAATCGCTGAGCAGTTCTTC
CASSSAGLAGIAEQFF
>.|TRBJ2-7|.|TRBV2
TGTGCCAGCAGTGAAGGGCCAGCCGAGCAGTACTTC
CASSEGPAEQYF
>.|TRBJ2-3|.|TRBV6-2/TRBV6-3
TGTGCCAGCAGCCAACACCCGGGGCAGGTGGTCGCAGATACGCAGTATTTT
CASSQHPGQVVADTQYF